The 29 T cell receptor beta chains below come from one sample, sequenced in a study of blood T cell repertoires in COVID-19. Generated by immunoSEQ multiplex PCR, the TCRdb table keeps only in-frame clones and is missing some. The table has approximately 230,000 clones, 85% to 90% seen once; the top ten hold over 1.5%. The sample was PBMCs or T cells enriched from blood (not recorded which). These receptors were collected from a middle-aged man who had recovered from COVID-19.

This chain joins TRBV29-1 and TRBJ1-4; no clear D gene. In germline, CDR1 is SQVTM, CDR2 ANQGSEA. The CDR3 consists of 13 residues. Trimming shortened V by 4 bases and J by 8 bases, and 14 bases separated the two germline ends. The CDR3 loop is CSVGSEGREKLFF. Written as DNA, the CDR3 is TGCAGCGTTGGCAGTGAGGGAAGAGAAAAACTGTTTTTT.

The chain recombines TRBV7-9 with TRBJ1-2; D perhaps matches TRBD1 (6 bases). V lost 2 bases, J lost 12 bases, and 25 bases lay in between. CDR3 length: 16 residues. Germline CDR1 is SEHNR and CDR2 is FQNEAQ (reference sequence). CDR3 sequence reads: CASSLRVTGRSWGNTF. CDR3 nucleotides: TGTGCCAGCAGCTTACGAGTAACAGGGCGCTCGTGGGGAAACACCTTC.

The V and J genes are TRBV6-5 and TRBJ1-2; D possibly corresponds to TRBD1 (5 bases). The V and J ends lost 5 bases and 8 bases respectively, with 15 bases between them. Germline V gene sequence: CDR1 MNHEY, CDR2 SVGAGI. The CDR3 loop spans 13 amino acids. CDR3 sequence reads: CASSTGGREGYTF. The CDR3, as DNA: TGTGCCAGCAGTACCGGGGGAAGGGAAGGCTACACCTTC.

The chain joins TRBV19 to TRBJ2-1, with 7 bases that match TRBD2. The J segment lost 5 bases and the V segment lost 8 bases, leaving 15 bases of the junction unmatched. CDR1 is LNHDA and CDR2 is SQIVND in the germline V gene (reference sequence). The CDR3 totals 16 residues. The CDR3: CASADWFSGIHNEQFF. The CDR3 region has the DNA TGTGCCAGTGCTGATTGGTTCAGCGGGATCCACAATGAGCAGTTCTTC.

The chain couples TRBV18 to TRBJ1-5, with D possibly matching TRBD1 (6 bases). Germline-derived CDR1 and CDR2 are KGHSH and LQKENI. Trimming stripped 3 bases from V and 4 bases from J, with 10 bases between. The CDR3 has 14 residues. The CDR3: CASSPGQKNQPQHF. Here the CDR3 DNA reads TGTGCCAGCTCACCTGGACAGAAGAATCAGCCCCAGCATTTT.

The chain couples TRBV4-1 to TRBJ1-1, with D tentatively TRBD1 (5 bases). Per germline, CDR1 MGHRA and CDR2 YSYEKL. Trimming pared 2 bases from V and 1 base from J, leaving 11 bases between. The CDR3 is 15 residues long. CDR3 DNA sequence: TGCGCCAGCAGCCAAATGTCGGGGGGGAACACTGAAGCTTTCTTT. Amino acids: CASSQMSGGNTEAFF.

This rearrangement joins TRBV6-5 to TRBJ2-1; D perhaps matches TRBD1 (6 bases). The germline gives CDR1 MNHEY, CDR2 SVGAGI. The CDR3 spans 11 residues. The V gene lost 6 bases and the J gene lost 15 bases, with 15 bases spanning the gap. CDR3 region: CASRQGPTTFF. Written as DNA, the CDR3 is TGTGCCAGCAGACAGGGACCCACTACGTTCTTC.

V is TRBV4-1 and J is TRBJ1-5; maybe TRBD1 (6 bases). Germline-derived CDR1 and CDR2 are MGHRA and YSYEKL. Trimming left V 1 base short and J 7 bases short, with 14 bases between. CDR3 size: 15 residues. The CDR3: CASSQVPGEGQPQHF. Written as DNA, the CDR3 is TGCGCCAGCAGCCAAGTCCCAGGGGAGGGGCAGCCCCAGCATTTT.

The chain joins TRBV2 to TRBJ2-7, with D perhaps TRBD1 (6 bases). The germline V gene has CDR1 SNHLY and CDR2 FYNNEI. V was trimmed by 7 bases and J by 3 bases, leaving 16 bases between them. The CDR3 sequence is 14 residues long. This chain's CDR3 is CASIHSQGFYEQYF. The DNA of the CDR3 is TGTGCCAGCATACATAGCCAGGGGTTCTACGAGCAGTACTTC.

V usage is TRBV7-6 and J usage is TRBJ2-3, with a tentative D call TRBD2 (5 bases). The V gene's germline CDR1 is SGHVS and CDR2 FNYEAQ. Trimming removed 5 bases from V and 0 bases from J, with 12 bases in between. The length of the CDR3 is 15 residues. CDR3 DNA sequence: TGTGCCAGCAGCCCCAGCGGTTCTAGCACAGATACGCAGTATTTT. It encodes CASSPSGSSTDTQYF.

The chain links TRBV7-8 to TRBJ1-6, with a weak D call TRBD1 (6 bases). In germline, CDR1 is SGHVS, CDR2 FQNEAQ. Trimming pared 1 base from V and 10 bases from J, leaving 11 bases between. The CDR3 has 14 residues. The CDR3 nucleotides are TGTGCCAGCAGCTTAGGGGACAAAACCTCACCCCTCCACTTT. Its protein product is CASSLGDKTSPLHF.

The CDR3 DNA reads as TGTGCCAGCAGCTCCGGGACTAGCGGGAGAATCATTCAGTACTTC. This gives the protein CASSSGTSGRIIQYF. The genes are TRBV5-8 and TRBJ2-4, with 14 bases aligning to TRBD2. The CDR3 runs to 15 residues. Per germline, CDR1 SGHTS and CDR2 YDEGEE. V shed 3 bases and J 9 bases; nucleotides not matched to a gene: 5.

This clone was detected only once. This chain links TRBV5-4 with TRBJ2-5; TRBD1 agrees at 7 bases. The CDR3 has 14 amino acids. The trim removed 3 bases at V and 3 bases at J, leaving 5 bases unmatched. Looked up from germline, CDR1 is SGHNT and CDR2 is YYREEE (reference sequence). The CDR3 DNA follows: TGTGCCAGCAGCTACAAGACAGGGAAAGAGACCCAGTACTTC. Amino acids: CASSYKTGKETQYF.

The rearrangement links TRBV23-1 to TRBJ1-2; 9 bases map to TRBD1. TRBV23-1 is labeled an ORF, and its function is uncertain. V lost 2 bases and J lost 4; bases outside the gene matches: 5. This CDR3 is built from 15 residues. The CDR3 nucleotides are TGCGCCAGCAGTCAAAAACAGGGGGCCAGCTATGGCTACACCTTC. It codes for CASSQKQGASYGYTF.

The chain combines TRBV11-2 with TRBJ2-1, with 9 bases fitting TRBD1. Germline values: CDR1 SGHAT, CDR2 FQNNGV. The length of the CDR3 is 13 residues. Germline trimming cut 5 bases from V and 6 bases from J; bases unmatched to any gene: 2. CDR3: CASSMDRGNEQFF. DNA of the CDR3: TGTGCCAGCAGCATGGACAGGGGCAATGAGCAGTTCTTC.

In regard to this clone: Other DNA sequences in this specimen translate into the identical CDR3. The chain employs TRBV28 and TRBJ1-2; no definite D call. Germline CDR1 reads MDHEN; CDR2 reads SYDVKM. Trimming pared 3 bases from V and 1 base from J, leaving 3 bases between. CDR3 length: 12 amino acids. CDR3 amino acids: CASSLSNYGYTF. CDR3 nucleotide sequence: TGTGCCAGCAGTTTGAGTAACTATGGCTACACCTTC.

The V call is TRBV5-1, the J call TRBJ2-5; no clear D gene. The CDR3 covers 13 residues. V shed 6 bases and J shed 0 bases, with 9 bases lying between them. The germline V gene encodes CDR1 SGHRS and CDR2 YFSETQ. The CDR3 DNA reads TGCGCCAGCAAAACAGCATACCAAGAGACCCAGTACTTC. Protein: CASKTAYQETQYF.

The chain links TRBV21-1 to TRBJ2-7; TRBD2, the D gene given by the table, was not confirmed from the DNA. TRBV21-1 represents a pseudogene. The CDR3 sequence is 15 residues long. Here the CDR3 reads CASSLLAGVLREQYF. The DNA for the CDR3 is TGTGCCAGCAGCCTACTAGCGGGAGTGTTGCGTGAGCAGTACTTC.

V and J are TRBV9 and TRBJ2-3, with no clear D. The CDR3 is made up of 17 amino acids. Trimming removed 1 base from V and 3 bases from J, with 18 bases in between. Germline CDR1 reads SGDLS; CDR2 reads YYNGEE. The CDR3 DNA sequence: TGTGCCAGCAGCGTAACCACTTGGGCTGATCAAACAGATACGCAGTATTTT. Amino acids: CASSVTTWADQTDTQYF.

This clone was observed a single time. The J gene is TRBJ1-2, the V gene TRBV6-5; 7 nucleotides match TRBD1. In germline, CDR1 is MNHEY, CDR2 SVGAGI. V lost 6 bases to trimming and J lost 6 bases; unmatched junction nucleotides: 7. The CDR3 loop spans 13 amino acids. CDR3 nucleotides: TGTGCCAGCAGGGCCGGGACAGAGGATGGCTACACCTTC. The encoded protein is CASRAGTEDGYTF.

J is TRBJ1-2 and V is TRBV2; D perhaps matches TRBD1 (6 bases). The V gene lost 3 bases and the J gene lost 2 bases, with 10 bases spanning the gap. Germline V CDR1 and CDR2: SNHLY, FYNNEI. The CDR3 contains 14 residues. The CDR3 reads CASSDGRGNYGYTF. As DNA, the CDR3 is TGTGCCAGCAGTGATGGCAGGGGCAACTATGGCTACACCTTC. Based on the CDR3 plus reference TRBV2 and TRBJ1-2, the full variable domain is EPEVTQTPSHQVTQMGQEVILRCVPISNHLYFYWYRQILGQKVEFLVSFYNNEISEKSEIFDDQFSVERPDGSNFTLKIRSTKLEDSAMYFCASSDGRGNYGYTFGSGTRLTVV.

V gene TRBV7-2 combines with J gene TRBJ1-2; 10 bases fit TRBD1. Germline CDR1 is SGHTA and CDR2 is FQGNSA. With 3 bases clipped from V and 7 bases from J, the junction kept 2 bases outside the gene matches. The CDR3 consists of 13 residues. CDR3 region: CASSLGQGFGYTF. The CDR3 DNA follows: TGTGCCAGCAGCTTGGGACAGGGGTTTGGCTACACCTTC.

The chain couples TRBV6-2 or TRBV6-3 to TRBJ2-2; D might be TRBD1 (6 bases). The V end lost 4 bases, the J end lost 6 bases, and 9 bases lay between the germline ends. Germline V lookup: CDR1 MNHEY, CDR2 SVGEGT. The CDR3 is made up of 13 amino acids. CDR3 residues: CASSLGGAGELFF. The CDR3 DNA sequence: TGTGCCAGCAGTTTAGGGGGAGCCGGGGAGCTGTTTTTT.

V gene TRBV28 combines with J gene TRBJ2-1; 8 positions agree with TRBD2. The CDR3 covers 17 residues. From germline, CDR1 is MDHEN and CDR2 SYDVKM. After removal of 6 bases from V and 3 bases from J, the junction contained 13 bases not matched to a gene. DNA for the CDR3: TGTGCCAGCAGGCCCGGGTCGGGAGGGGTTCTCTACAATGAGCAGTTCTTC. Encoded protein: CASRPGSGGVLYNEQFF.

The J gene is TRBJ2-6, the V gene TRBV4-1, with a weak D call TRBD2 (5 bases). With 3 bases removed from V and 1 base from J, the gap between germline ends came to 13 bases. Germline CDR1 MGHRA, CDR2 YSYEKL. The CDR3 contains 17 residues. In DNA form, the CDR3 reads TGCGCCAGCAGCCACGAGAATCGACTATCTGGGGCCAACGTCCTGACTTTC. Translated: CASSHENRLSGANVLTF.

This clone has more than one count but fewer than ten. V usage is TRBV4-1 and J usage is TRBJ1-4, with D perhaps matching TRBD1 (5 bases). CDR3 length equals 14 residues. Germline V lookup: CDR1 MGHRA, CDR2 YSYEKL. V was trimmed by 3 bases and J by 7 bases, leaving 12 bases between them. The CDR3 loop is CASSQMDGGEKLFF. For the CDR3, the DNA is TGCGCCAGCAGCCAGATGGACGGGGGTGAAAAACTGTTTTTT.

This clone was detected ten times or more. V is TRBV6-4 and J is TRBJ2-3; no definite D call. This CDR3 has 13 residues. V lost 4 bases to trimming and J lost 3 bases, with 8 bases between them. CDR1 MRHNA and CDR2 SNTAGT come from the germline V gene. The DNA of the CDR3 is TGTGCCAGCAGTGTGGCCCCGACAGATACGCAGTATTTT. It encodes CASSVAPTDTQYF.

The chain employs TRBV5-1 and TRBJ2-1; 7 positions agree with TRBD2. The CDR3 sequence is 15 residues long. J gave up 7 bases and V 0 bases, and 7 bases lay outside the gene matches. The V gene's germline CDR1 is SGHRS and CDR2 YFSETQ. CDR3 region: CASSLAVGEGNEQFF. The DNA of the CDR3 is TGCGCCAGCAGCTTGGCAGTGGGGGAGGGGAATGAGCAGTTCTTC.

The V call is TRBV3-1 (or the pseudogene TRBV3-2), the J call TRBJ2-5; D is uncertain. CDR3 size: 13 residues. Germline CDR1 is LGHDT and CDR2 is YNNKEL (reference sequence). V lost 0 bases to trimming and J lost 4 bases, with 6 bases between them. As DNA, the CDR3 is TGTGCCAGCAGCCAAGAACTTCCAGAGACCCAGTACTTC. Translating gives CASSQELPETQYF.